This T cell receptor (beta chain) was profiled in a study of CD8+CD57+ T cells in acquired aplastic anemia. There are many counts of this clonotype. The template used for profiling TCR beta VDJ and CDR3 was genomic DNA. TCRdb called the reads again in MiXCR, with one record for every CDR3 protein. This sample has about 150,000 distinct CDR3 sequences, with 52% found just once. Those patients picked for sequencing had displayed CD8+CD57+ cell expansion on flow cytometry. All participating patients were living with severe acquired aplastic anemia. J gave up 2 bases and V 8 bases, and 6 bases lay outside the gene matches. The CDR3 length is 14 residues.

V usage is TRBV12-3 or TRBV12-4 and J usage is TRBJ2-7; 10 nucleotides match TRBD1. Material for sequencing was sorted CD4+, CD8+, or CD8+CD57+ T cells (not recorded which) from PBMCs. This TCR was recovered from a human donor with aplastic anemia. The CDR3 region has the DNA TGTGCCAGCGCTGGACAGGGGGGTCCCTACGAGCAGTACTTC. Amino acids: CASAGQGGPYEQYF.